Presented here are 27 T cell receptor beta chains from one specimen sequenced in a study of T-cell memory formation after mild COVID-19. MiXCR was run by TCRdb on the 5' RACE reads, yielding one entry per CDR3 protein. The data show around 340,000 distinct CDR3 sequences, with roughly 13% seen just once and roughly 20% held by the top ten. Sequencing input: PBMCs or a T cell subset sorted from them (not recorded which). Receptors originate from a man between 18 and 35 years old who had mild COVID-19 (a few samples of this study predate the infection). Cell type and time point are not known.

This chain joins TRBV12-3 or TRBV12-4 and TRBJ1-2, with D hard to call. The CDR3 contains 15 residues. V lost 2 bases and J lost 8, with 18 bases in between. The CDR3 protein is CASSLPGEGTRGYTF. The DNA for the CDR3 is TGTGCCAGCAGTTTACCCGGAGAGGGAACGAGGGGCTACACCTTC.

CDR3 sequence (DNA): TGTGCCTGGAGTGTATTAGGGGCCCCACAGCCCCAGCATTTT. The encoded protein is CAWSVLGAPQPQHF. J is TRBJ1-5 and V is TRBV30; D perhaps matches TRBD1 (5 bases). The CDR3 covers 14 residues. Trimming removed 0 bases from V and 7 bases from J, with 13 bases in between. Per germline, CDR1 GTSNPN and CDR2 SVGIG (reference sequence).

This chain uses TRBV30 with TRBJ2-4; tentatively, D is TRBD2 (5 bases). Looked up from germline, CDR1 is GTSNPN and CDR2 is SVGIG (reference sequence). The CDR3 covers 16 residues. V lost 3 bases and J 0 bases, leaving 15 bases between the germline ends. CDR3 sequence reads: CAWSPGMYGAKNIQYF. The DNA for the CDR3 is TGTGCCTGGAGCCCCGGGATGTATGGAGCCAAAAACATTCAGTACTTC. The full variable domain, in which reference TRBV30 and TRBJ2-4 provide the parts outside the CDR3, is SQTIHQWPATLVQPVGSPLSLECTVEGTSNPNLYWYRQAAGRGLQLLFYSVGIGQISSEVPQNLSASRPQDRQFILSSKKLLLSDSGFYLCAWSPGMYGAKNIQYFGAGTRLSVL.

The chain links TRBV20-1 to TRBJ2-1, with D unresolved. Germline values: CDR1 DFQATT, CDR2 SNEGSKA (reference sequence). The ends were cut back, 0 bases at V and 0 bases at J, with 15 bases in the middle. The CDR3 loop spans 17 amino acids. CDR3 sequence reads: CSARDYSKVGSYNEQFF. In nucleotides, the CDR3 is TGCAGTGCTAGAGATTACAGTAAGGTCGGCTCCTACAATGAGCAGTTCTTC.

Concerning this clonotype: This may arise from a read error, as a much more abundant clone is one base away. This chain connects TRBV5-1 to TRBJ2-3, with D possibly TRBD2 on 5 matching bases. Germline CDR1 and CDR2: SGHRS and YFSETQ. The CDR3 runs 13 residues. Between the trimmed V and J ends, which lost 2 bases and 2 bases, there was a span of 6 bases. The CDR3 loop reads CASSFGDTDTQYF. The CDR3 coding sequence is TGCGCCAGCAGCTTCGGGGACACAGATACGCAGTATTTT.

This clonotype was observed a handful of times. This chain links TRBV9 with TRBJ2-1, with D possibly called TRBD1 or TRBD2 (5 bases each). The length of the CDR3 is 15 residues. V gave up 3 bases and J gave up 4 bases, with 14 bases separating them. Germline loops: CDR1 SGDLS, CDR2 YYNGEE. CDR3 in amino acids: CASSAAAGSYNEQFF. The CDR3 nucleotides read TGTGCCAGCAGCGCGGCAGCAGGGAGTTACAATGAGCAGTTCTTC.

This chain uses TRBV20-1 with TRBJ2-4, with D perhaps matching TRBD1 (7 bases). The length of the CDR3 is 14 residues. CDR1 is DFQATT and CDR2 is SNEGSKA in the germline V gene (reference sequence). Trimming cost V 5 bases and J 7 bases, with 18 bases left between them. In DNA form, the CDR3 reads TGCAGTGCTTCCCGACAGGGAGGAACGAACATTCAGTACTTC. Its protein product is CSASRQGGTNIQYF.

This clonotype was seen only a few times. The V and J genes are TRBV6-5 and TRBJ1-2, with TRBD1 identical over 10 bases. CDR3 length: 16 residues. Germline assignment: CDR1 MNHEY and CDR2 SVGAGI. V gave up 2 bases and J gave up 2 bases; unmatched junction bases: 5. CDR3: CASSYGGGQGNYGYTF. In nucleotides, the CDR3 is TGTGCCAGCAGTTACGGGGGGGGACAGGGGAACTATGGCTACACCTTC.

This clonotype was observed a handful of times. The V call is TRBV7-9, the J call TRBJ1-6, with D possibly TRBD1 on 5 matching bases. This CDR3 is 14 amino acids long. Germline V gene sequence: CDR1 SEHNR, CDR2 FQNEAQ (reference sequence). Trimming shortened V by 1 base and J by 7 bases, and 8 bases separated the two germline ends. CDR3 loop: CASSLEGTNSPLHF. The CDR3 DNA reads TGTGCCAGCAGCTTAGAGGGGACGAATTCACCCCTCCACTTT.

The chain recombines TRBV28 with TRBJ2-7, with 7 bases identical to TRBD2. CDR1 is MDHEN and CDR2 is SYDVKM in the germline V gene. Trimming at V came to 5 bases and at J to 4 bases, leaving 14 bases not matched to a gene. This CDR3 contains 16 residues. The CDR3 is CASSPAGRGGGYEQYV. CDR3 DNA sequence: TGTGCCAGCAGTCCCGCTGGGCGCGGGGGAGGATACGAGCAGTACGTC.

The sample holds a few counts of this clonotype. The chain recombines TRBV2 with TRBJ2-1, with no clear D. The germline CDR1 and CDR2 sequences are SNHLY and FYNNEI. Trimming took 1 base from V and 12 from J, leaving 13 bases between them. The CDR3 length is 13 residues. The chain's CDR3 is CASSEEAYLGQFF. Written as DNA, the CDR3 is TGTGCCAGCAGTGAAGAGGCTTATCTCGGGCAGTTCTTC.

Only a few counts were recorded for this clonotype. V usage is TRBV7-2 and J usage is TRBJ1-1; D might be TRBD1 (5 bases). Per germline, CDR1 SGHTA and CDR2 FQGNSA. The CDR3 spans 17 residues. Trimming removed 4 bases from V and 0 bases from J, with 18 bases in between. CDR3 sequence: CASSSLGWGPMNTEAFF. DNA for the CDR3: TGTGCCAGCAGCTCCTTAGGATGGGGACCCATGAACACTGAAGCTTTCTTT. The full variable domain, in which reference TRBV7-2 and TRBJ1-1 provide the parts outside the CDR3, is GAGVSQSPSNKVTEKGKDVELRCDPISGHTALYWYRQSLGQGLEFLIYFQGNSAPDKSGLPSDRFSAERTGGSVSTLTIQRTQQEDSAVYLCASSSLGWGPMNTEAFFGQGTRLTVV.

This clonotype was observed a few times. The rearrangement uses TRBV7-2 and TRBJ2-5, with D maybe TRBD1 (6 bases). V lost 5 bases and J lost 2, with 18 bases in between. The CDR3 runs 16 residues. Germline loops: CDR1 SGHTA, CDR2 FQGNSA. CDR3 sequence: CASSQDKTGNQETQYF. CDR3 nucleotides: TGTGCCAGCAGCCAAGATAAGACAGGAAATCAAGAGACCCAGTACTTC. The full variable domain, with the rest looked up from reference TRBV7-2 and TRBJ2-5, is GAGVSQSPSNKVTEKGKDVELRCDPISGHTALYWYRQSLGQGLEFLIYFQGNSAPDKSGLPSDRFSAERTGGSVSTLTIQRTQQEDSAVYLCASSQDKTGNQETQYFGPGTRLLVL.

The genes are TRBV5-4 and TRBJ2-3; maybe TRBD2 (6 bases). CDR1 is SGHNT, CDR2 YYREEE, per germline (reference sequence). V was pared by 1 base and J by 6 bases, with 12 bases between. CDR3 size: 14 residues. Here the CDR3 DNA reads TGTGCCAGCAGCTTGAGGGGAGGCAAGGATACGCAGTATTTT. Amino acids: CASSLRGGKDTQYF.

This clonotype was observed a handful of times. The chain couples TRBV20-1 to TRBJ2-7; D gene unclear. The V end lost 2 bases, the J end lost 0 bases, and 8 bases lay between the germline ends. Germline V gene data show CDR1 as DFQATT and CDR2 as SNEGSKA (reference sequence). This CDR3 is 13 amino acids long. The CDR3: CSARQVYSYEQYF. CDR3 nucleotides: TGCAGTGCTAGACAGGTTTACTCCTACGAGCAGTACTTC.

The gene calls are TRBV2 and TRBJ1-3; unclear D gene. The CDR3 is 19 residues long. The V gene's germline CDR1 is SNHLY and CDR2 FYNNEI. V lost 3 bases to trimming and J lost 0 bases, with 21 bases between them. The CDR3 region has the DNA TGTGCCAGCAGTGATGTAATCGCCCGGGAGACTTTCTCTGGAAACACCATATATTTT. Translation gives CASSDVIARETFSGNTIYF. The full variable domain, rest sourced from reference TRBV2 and TRBJ1-3, is EPEVTQTPSHQVTQMGQEVILRCVPISNHLYFYWYRQILGQKVEFLVSFYNNEISEKSEIFDDQFSVERPDGSNFTLKIRSTKLEDSAMYFCASSDVIARETFSGNTIYFGEGSWLTVV.

This clonotype was counted between two and nine times. The CDR3: CASSPPDRGTEAFF. CDR3 DNA sequence: TGTGCCAGCTCACCACCGGACAGGGGCACTGAAGCTTTCTTT. This sequence joins TRBV18 and TRBJ1-1, with 9 bases identical to TRBD1. V lost 0 bases, J lost 4 bases, and 0 bases stayed unmatched. Germline CDR1 is KGHSH and CDR2 is LQKENI. The CDR3 runs to 14 residues.

This clonotype was seen only a few times. The gene calls are TRBV3-1 and TRBJ2-7; D might be TRBD1 or TRBD2, each matching 5 bases. This CDR3 has 13 residues. The ends were cut back, 0 bases at V and 9 bases at J, with 12 bases in the middle. Germline CDR1 and CDR2: LGHDT and YNNKEL (reference sequence). Here the CDR3 reads CASSQERAGWQYF. The CDR3 bases are TGTGCCAGCAGCCAAGAGAGGGCAGGGTGGCAGTACTTC.

This clonotype was counted only a few times. V is TRBV7-2 and J is TRBJ1-5, with D tentatively TRBD1 (6 bases). The CDR3 runs to 16 residues. Germline V lookup: CDR1 SGHTA, CDR2 FQGNSA. Between the trimmed V and J ends, which lost 4 bases and 7 bases, there was a span of 20 bases. DNA of the CDR3: TGTGCCAGCAGCTCCGCTCTAGGGGGAAGGGGACAGCCCCAGCATTTT. Protein product: CASSSALGGRGQPQHF.

This clonotype was seen repeatedly, ten times or more. The chain is built from TRBV4-3 and TRBJ1-3; D is uncertain. Germline loops: CDR1 LGHNA, CDR2 YSLEER. V lost 0 bases to trimming and J lost 4 bases, with 4 bases between them. This CDR3 is built from 13 residues. The CDR3 bases are TGCGCCAGCAGCCAAGATCGGGGAAACACCATATATTTT. It codes for CASSQDRGNTIYF.

This clonotype was recorded at least ten times. CDR3 sequence (DNA): TGCGCCAGCAGCTATCAAGGAGGGAGGGATCAGCCCCAGCATTTT. Encoded protein: CASSYQGGRDQPQHF. V usage is TRBV4-1 and J usage is TRBJ1-5; D is uncertain. The germline gives CDR1 MGHRA, CDR2 YSYEKL. The CDR3 has 15 residues. The V end was cut by 5 bases, the J end by 5 bases, with 16 bases between.

This clonotype was observed a handful of times. This chain joins TRBV12-5 and TRBJ1-5; D gene uncertain. CDR1 and CDR2 from the germline V gene are LGHNT and FRNRAP. The CDR3 has 15 residues. Trimming cost V 6 bases and J 3 bases, with 15 bases left between them. The CDR3 bases are TGTGCTAGTGGCCCAGGACGGGAATACAATCAGCCCCAGCATTTT. It encodes CASGPGREYNQPQHF.

The chain has TRBV6-5 and TRBJ2-7; 8 bases fit TRBD1. The ends lost 5 bases at V and 3 bases at J; junction bases unmatched: 6. Germline CDR1 and CDR2: MNHEY and SVGAGI. CDR3 length: 14 amino acids. In DNA, the CDR3 is TGTGCCAGCAGTCGAACAGGGGGAGACTACGAGCAGTACTTC. It codes for CASSRTGGDYEQYF.

This clonotype was seen more than once but under ten times. The chain combines TRBV5-1 with TRBJ2-7; 9 nucleotides align to TRBD1. Trimming removed 5 bases from V and 6 bases from J; junction bases left unmatched: 6. The CDR3 totals 13 residues. Germline CDR1 is SGHRS and CDR2 is YFSETQ. The CDR3 protein is CASRLQGAAEQYF. CDR3 bases: TGCGCCAGCAGATTACAGGGGGCTGCCGAGCAGTACTTC.

This clonotype appeared many times. V is TRBV11-2 and J is TRBJ2-7; 8 bases fit TRBD1. The CDR3 extends over 13 amino acids. J gave up 3 bases and V 5 bases, and 3 bases lay outside the gene matches. Germline V gene data show CDR1 as SGHAT and CDR2 as FQNNGV. This CDR3 reads CASSPGQGYEQYV. CDR3 sequence (DNA): TGTGCCAGCAGCCCCGGACAGGGCTACGAGCAGTACGTC.

This clonotype was observed a few times. The rearrangement joins TRBV5-1 to TRBJ2-5; the match to TRBD2 covers 10 bases. The germline V gene encodes CDR1 SGHRS and CDR2 YFSETQ. Trimming cost V 5 bases and J 5 bases; bases outside gene matches: 9. This CDR3 has 15 residues. The CDR3 is CASSIAGGQGETQYF. Written as DNA, the CDR3 is TGCGCCAGCAGTATAGCGGGGGGCCAAGGCGAGACCCAGTACTTC.

The genes are TRBV29-1 and TRBJ2-7; 13 bases are a match to TRBD2. Germline trimming cut 2 bases from V and 5 bases from J; bases unmatched to any gene: 6. This CDR3 has 15 residues. Looked up from germline, CDR1 is SQVTM and CDR2 is ANQGSEA. The CDR3 spells CSVEFFTSGGDEQYF. Written as DNA, the CDR3 is TGCAGCGTTGAATTTTTTACTAGCGGGGGGGACGAGCAGTACTTC.